What follows is one T cell receptor (beta chain) and its context. The ends were cut back, 8 bases at V and 7 bases at J, with 14 bases in the middle. This CDR3 spans 13 amino acids. Per the germline V gene, CDR1 is SNHLY and CDR2 is FYNNEI. The entry originates in a study of blood T cell repertoires in COVID-19. Clones were read by immunoSEQ multiplex PCR, and TCRdb kept only the in-frame ones, dropping some. The sample holds about 210,000 clones; around 84% are singletons and the top ten take around 3.1%. J is TRBJ1-4 and V is TRBV2; D is ambiguous. The receptor was derived from a man between 60 and 75 years old with acute or convalescent COVID-19. Sequencing was carried out using peripheral blood. Here the CDR3 reads CASETLAGEKLFF. The CDR3, as DNA: TGTGCCAGCGAGACCTTGGCGGGTGAAAAACTGTTTTTT.